Detailed here is one T cell receptor (beta chain). Its target is not known. These data belong to a study of OX40 agonist ivuxolimab in advanced cancers. Germline-derived CDR1 and CDR2 are PRHDT and FYEKMQ (reference sequence). The V end was cut by 1 base, the J end by 10 bases, with 14 bases between. CDR3 size: 14 residues. Method: immunoSEQ multiplex PCR; TCRdb's copy keeps in-frame clones and lacks some. The data hold tens of thousands of clones, with about 82% observed a single time. General study results and limits: It was not determined which antigens were specifically recognized by the peripheral T cells that had undergone clonal expansion. Clonal expansion in partial responders at 0.1-3.0 mg/kg ranked among the lowest. Certain nonresponding patients likewise had low normalized T-cell clonal expansion. CD8+ T cells were the subset that, on average, had more expanded clones than CD4+.

The source was CD4+ or CD8+ T cells sorted from blood, collected in a trial of the OX40 agonist ivuxolimab. V gene TRBV13 combines with J gene TRBJ2-1; weak D call: TRBD1 (6 bases). This clonotype originated in an adult with an advanced solid tumor such as melanoma, head and neck, liver or kidney cancer. This chain's CDR3 is CASSLAEGVREQFF. CDR3 sequence (DNA): TGTGCCAGCAGCTTAGCAGAGGGGGTACGGGAGCAGTTCTTC.